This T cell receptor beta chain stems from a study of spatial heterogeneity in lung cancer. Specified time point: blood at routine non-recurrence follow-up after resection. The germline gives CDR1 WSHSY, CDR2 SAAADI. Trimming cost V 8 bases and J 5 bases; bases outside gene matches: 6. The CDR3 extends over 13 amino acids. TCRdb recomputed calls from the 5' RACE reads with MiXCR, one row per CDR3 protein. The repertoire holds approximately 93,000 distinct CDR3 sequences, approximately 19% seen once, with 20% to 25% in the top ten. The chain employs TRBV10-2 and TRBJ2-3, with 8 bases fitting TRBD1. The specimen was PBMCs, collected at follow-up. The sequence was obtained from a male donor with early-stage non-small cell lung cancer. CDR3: CASSGQGGDTQYF. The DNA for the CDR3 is TGCGCCAGCTCCGGACAGGGTGGAGATACGCAGTATTTT.